This T cell receptor (beta chain) was profiled in a study of CD8 T cells in Susac syndrome. General study findings and limits: By the study's own acknowledgment, its TCR sequencing and HLA analysis included relatively few individuals.

This CDR3 has 12 amino acids. V lost 0 bases and J 7 bases, leaving 7 bases between the germline ends. Sequencing of TCR beta was performed on blood CD8+ T cells and on blood CD4+ T cells. Purification of the CD8+ and CD4+ T cells relied on negative isolation, and TEMRA cells underwent FACS enrichment. Note on this clonotype: Its antigen is currently unknown.

With random hexamers, 0.5 to 1 ug RNA was reverse transcribed. Amplification of the TCR beta CDR3 was carried out by immunoSEQ multiplex PCR, which spanned a total of 54 Vbeta and 13 Jbeta segments. In TCRdb, the immunoSEQ multiplex PCR reads were re-called with MiXCR into one record per CDR3 protein. This sample has under 200,000 distinct CDR3 sequences, with around 94% found just once. The V call is TRBV12-3 or TRBV12-4, the J call TRBJ2-7, with D perhaps TRBD2 (5 bases). The TCR sequence derives from a human donor in good health. What was sequenced was CD4+ T cells from PBMCs. The CDR3 loop reads CASSLARTEQYF. CDR3 coding DNA: TGTGCCAGCAGTTTAGCCAGGACTGAGCAGTACTTC.